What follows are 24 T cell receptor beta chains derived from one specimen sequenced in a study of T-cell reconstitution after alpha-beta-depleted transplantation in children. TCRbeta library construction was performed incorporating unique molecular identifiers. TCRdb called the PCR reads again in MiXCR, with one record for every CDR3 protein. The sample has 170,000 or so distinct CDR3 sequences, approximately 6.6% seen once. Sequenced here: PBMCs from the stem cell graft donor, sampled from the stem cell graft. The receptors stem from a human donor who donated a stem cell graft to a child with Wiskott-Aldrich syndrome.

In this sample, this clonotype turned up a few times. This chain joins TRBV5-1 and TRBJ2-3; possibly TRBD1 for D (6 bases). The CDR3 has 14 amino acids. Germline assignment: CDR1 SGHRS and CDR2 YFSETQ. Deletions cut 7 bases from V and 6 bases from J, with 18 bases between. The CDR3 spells CASLRDNELDTQYF. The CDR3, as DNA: TGCGCCAGCCTCCGGGACAACGAATTGGATACGCAGTATTTT. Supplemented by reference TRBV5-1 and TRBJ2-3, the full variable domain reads KAGVTQTPRYLIKTRGQQVTLSCSPISGHRSVSWYQQTPGQGLQFLFEYFSETQRNKGNFPGRFSGRQFSNSRSEMNVSTLELGDSALYLCASLRDNELDTQYFGPGTRLTVL.

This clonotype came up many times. CDR3 protein: CASRRELSGNTIYF. CDR3 bases: TGTGCCAGCAGGAGGGAGCTCTCTGGAAACACCATATATTTT. The J gene is TRBJ1-3, the V gene TRBV12-3 or TRBV12-4; the D is unclear. The CDR3 length is 14 residues. Trimming left V 6 bases short and J 0 bases short, with 9 bases between.

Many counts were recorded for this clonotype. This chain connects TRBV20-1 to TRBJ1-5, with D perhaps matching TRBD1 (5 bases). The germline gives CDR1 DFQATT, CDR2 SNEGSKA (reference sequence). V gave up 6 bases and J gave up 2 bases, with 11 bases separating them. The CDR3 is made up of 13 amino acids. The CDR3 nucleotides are TGCAGTGCCGCCAGGGTGCGCAATCAGCCCCAGCATTTT. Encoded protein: CSAARVRNQPQHF.

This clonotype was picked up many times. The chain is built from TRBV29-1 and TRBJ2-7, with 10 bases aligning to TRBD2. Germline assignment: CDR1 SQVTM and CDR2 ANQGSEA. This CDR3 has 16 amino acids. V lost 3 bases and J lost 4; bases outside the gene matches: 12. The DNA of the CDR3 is TGCAGCGTTGATGGAGCGGGAGGGCCATCCCCATACGAGCAGTACTTC. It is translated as CSVDGAGGPSPYEQYF.

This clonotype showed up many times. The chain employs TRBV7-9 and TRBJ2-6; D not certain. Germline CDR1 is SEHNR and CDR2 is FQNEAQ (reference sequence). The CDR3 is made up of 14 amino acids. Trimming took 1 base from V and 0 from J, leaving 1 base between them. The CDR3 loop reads CASSLVSGANVLTF. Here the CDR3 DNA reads TGTGCCAGCAGCTTAGTCTCTGGGGCCAACGTCCTGACTTTC.

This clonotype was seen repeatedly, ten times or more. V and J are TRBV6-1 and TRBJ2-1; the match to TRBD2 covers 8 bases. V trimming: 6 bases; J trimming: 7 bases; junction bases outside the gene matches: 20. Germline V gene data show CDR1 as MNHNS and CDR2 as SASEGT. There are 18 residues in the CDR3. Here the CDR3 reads CASSPGLDQGYNSNEQFF. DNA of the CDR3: TGTGCCAGCAGCCCGGGACTAGACCAAGGATACAATTCTAATGAGCAGTTCTTC.

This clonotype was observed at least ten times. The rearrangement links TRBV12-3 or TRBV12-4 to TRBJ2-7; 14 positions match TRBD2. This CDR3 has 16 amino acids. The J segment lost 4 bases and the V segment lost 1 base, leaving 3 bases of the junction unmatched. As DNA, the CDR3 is TGTGCCAGCAGTTTAGGGACTAGCGGGGGGTCTTACGAGCAGTACTTC. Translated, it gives CASSLGTSGGSYEQYF.

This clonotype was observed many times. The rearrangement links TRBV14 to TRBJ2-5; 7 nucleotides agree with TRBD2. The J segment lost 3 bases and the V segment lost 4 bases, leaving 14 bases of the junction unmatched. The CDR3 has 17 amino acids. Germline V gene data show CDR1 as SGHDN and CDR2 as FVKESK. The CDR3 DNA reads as TGTGCCAGCAGCCTATCCTGGGGAGGGAGCCCCGAAGAGACCCAGTACTTC. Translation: CASSLSWGGSPEETQYF.

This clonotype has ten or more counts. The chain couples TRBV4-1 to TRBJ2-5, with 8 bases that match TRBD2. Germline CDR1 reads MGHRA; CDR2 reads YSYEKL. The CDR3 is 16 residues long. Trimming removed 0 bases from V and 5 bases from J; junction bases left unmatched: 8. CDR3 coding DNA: TGCGCCAGCAGCCAAGACGGTGTTAGCGGGGTTGAGACCCAGTACTTC. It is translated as CASSQDGVSGVETQYF.

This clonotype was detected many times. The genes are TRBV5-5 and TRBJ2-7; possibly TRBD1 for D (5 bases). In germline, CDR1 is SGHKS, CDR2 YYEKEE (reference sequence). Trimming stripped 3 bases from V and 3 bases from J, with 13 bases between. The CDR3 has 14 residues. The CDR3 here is CASSSDKVGYEQYF. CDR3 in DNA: TGTGCCAGCAGCTCGGACAAGGTCGGCTACGAGCAGTACTTC.

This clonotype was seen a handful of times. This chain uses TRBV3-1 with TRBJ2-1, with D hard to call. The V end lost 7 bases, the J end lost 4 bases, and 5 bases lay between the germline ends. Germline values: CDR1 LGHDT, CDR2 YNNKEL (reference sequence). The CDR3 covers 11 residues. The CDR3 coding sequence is TGTGCCAGCAAAGGGTACAATGAGCAGTTCTTC. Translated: CASKGYNEQFF.

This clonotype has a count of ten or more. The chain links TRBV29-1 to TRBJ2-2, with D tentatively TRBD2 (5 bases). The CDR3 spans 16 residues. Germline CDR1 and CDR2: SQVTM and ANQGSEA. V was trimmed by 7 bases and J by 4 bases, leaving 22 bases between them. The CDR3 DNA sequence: TGCAGCGCCCGTTCACGTGGAGGCGGGTCCACCGGGGAGCTGTTTTTT. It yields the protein CSARSRGGGSTGELFF.

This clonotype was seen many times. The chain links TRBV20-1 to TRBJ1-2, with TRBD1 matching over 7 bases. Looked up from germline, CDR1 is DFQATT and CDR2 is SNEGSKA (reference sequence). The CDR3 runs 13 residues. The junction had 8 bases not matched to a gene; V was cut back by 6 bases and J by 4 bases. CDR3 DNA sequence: TGCAGTGCCGGGACAGAGTTCGGCTATGGCTACACCTTC. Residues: CSAGTEFGYGYTF.

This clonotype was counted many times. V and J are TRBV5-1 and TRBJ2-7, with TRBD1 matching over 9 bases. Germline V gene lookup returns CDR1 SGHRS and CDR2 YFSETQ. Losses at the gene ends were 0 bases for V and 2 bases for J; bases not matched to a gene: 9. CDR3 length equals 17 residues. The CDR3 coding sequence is TGCGCCAGCAGCTTGGGGACAGGGGTTTCCACGACCTACGAGCAGTACTTC. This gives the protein CASSLGTGVSTTYEQYF.

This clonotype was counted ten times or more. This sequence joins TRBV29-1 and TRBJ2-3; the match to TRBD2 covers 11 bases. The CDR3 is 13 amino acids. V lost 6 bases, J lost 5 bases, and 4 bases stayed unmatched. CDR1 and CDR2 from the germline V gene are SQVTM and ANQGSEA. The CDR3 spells CSVLAGEKDTQYF. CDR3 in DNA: TGCAGCGTACTAGCGGGAGAGAAAGATACGCAGTATTTT.

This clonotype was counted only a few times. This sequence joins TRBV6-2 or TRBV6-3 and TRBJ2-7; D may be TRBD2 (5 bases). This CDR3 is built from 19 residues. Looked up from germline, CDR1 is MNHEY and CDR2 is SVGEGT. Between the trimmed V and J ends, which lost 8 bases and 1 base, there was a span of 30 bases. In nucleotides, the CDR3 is TGTGCCAGCGCATCGGTGCCGAGGGTCCAGTTGAGTAAGTCCTACGAGCAGTACTTC. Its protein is CASASVPRVQLSKSYEQYF.

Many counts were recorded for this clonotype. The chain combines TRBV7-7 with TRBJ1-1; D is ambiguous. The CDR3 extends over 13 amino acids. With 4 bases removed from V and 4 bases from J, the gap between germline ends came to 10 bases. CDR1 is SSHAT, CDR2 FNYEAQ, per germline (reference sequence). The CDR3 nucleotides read TGTGCCAGCAGCTCGCACGAGGGCACTGAAGCTTTCTTT. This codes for CASSSHEGTEAFF.

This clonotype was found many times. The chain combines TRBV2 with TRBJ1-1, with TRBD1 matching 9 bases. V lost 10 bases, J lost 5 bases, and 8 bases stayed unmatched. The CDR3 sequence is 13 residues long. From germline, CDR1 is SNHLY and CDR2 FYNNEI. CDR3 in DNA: TGTGCCACCCGACGGGACAGGGAGACTGAAGCTTTCTTT. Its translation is CATRRDRETEAFF.

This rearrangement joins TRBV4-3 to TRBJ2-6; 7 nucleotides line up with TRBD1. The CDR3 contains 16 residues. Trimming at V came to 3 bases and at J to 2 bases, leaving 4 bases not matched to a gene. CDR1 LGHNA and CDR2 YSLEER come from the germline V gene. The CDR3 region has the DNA TGCGCCAGCAGCCACTACAGGGGAACTGGGGCCAACGTCCTGACTTTC. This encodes CASSHYRGTGANVLTF.

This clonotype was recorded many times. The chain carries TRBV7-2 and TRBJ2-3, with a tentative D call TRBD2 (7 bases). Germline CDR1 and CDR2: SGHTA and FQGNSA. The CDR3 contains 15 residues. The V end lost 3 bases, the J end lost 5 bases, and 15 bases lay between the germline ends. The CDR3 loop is CASSFGRGPEDTQYF. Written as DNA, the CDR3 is TGTGCCAGCAGCTTTGGGCGGGGGCCGGAAGATACGCAGTATTTT.

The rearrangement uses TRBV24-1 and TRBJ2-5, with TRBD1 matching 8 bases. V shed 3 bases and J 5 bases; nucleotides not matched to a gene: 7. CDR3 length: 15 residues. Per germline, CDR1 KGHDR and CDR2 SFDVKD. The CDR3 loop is CATSDTWTGMETQYF. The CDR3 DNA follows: TGTGCCACCAGTGATACCTGGACAGGGATGGAGACCCAGTACTTC.

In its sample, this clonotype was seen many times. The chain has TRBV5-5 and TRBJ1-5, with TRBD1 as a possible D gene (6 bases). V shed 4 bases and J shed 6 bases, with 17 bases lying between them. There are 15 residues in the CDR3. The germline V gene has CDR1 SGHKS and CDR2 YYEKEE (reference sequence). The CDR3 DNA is TGTGCCAGCAGCCCCGGGACATCCGCTCTTCAGCCCCAGCATTTT. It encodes CASSPGTSALQPQHF.

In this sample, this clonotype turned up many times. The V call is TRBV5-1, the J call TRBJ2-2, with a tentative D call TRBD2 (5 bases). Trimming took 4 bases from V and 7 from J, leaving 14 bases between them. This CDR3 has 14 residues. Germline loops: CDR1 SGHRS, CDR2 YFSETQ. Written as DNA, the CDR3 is TGCGCCAGCAGCCTGGACGGAGGAGGCGGGGAGCTGTTTTTT. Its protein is CASSLDGGGGELFF. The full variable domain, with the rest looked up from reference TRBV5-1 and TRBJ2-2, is KAGVTQTPRYLIKTRGQQVTLSCSPISGHRSVSWYQQTPGQGLQFLFEYFSETQRNKGNFPGRFSGRQFSNSRSEMNVSTLELGDSALYLCASSLDGGGGELFFGEGSRLTVL.

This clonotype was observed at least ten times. The CDR3 loop is CASSSGTGEVQYF. The CDR3 bases are TGTGCCAGCAGCAGCGGGACAGGGGAGGTTCAGTACTTC. This chain uses TRBV5-6 with TRBJ2-4; TRBD1 matches 10 bases. CDR1 and CDR2 (germline): SGHDT, YYEEEE. The CDR3 length is 13 residues. V dropped 4 bases and J dropped 11; count of bases not matched to a gene: 6.